The present T cell receptor (beta chain) was sequenced within a study of control samples from healthy donors and cancer patients. Trimming shortened V by 3 bases and J by 8 bases, and 19 bases separated the two germline ends. Germline-derived CDR1 and CDR2 are LNHDA and SQIVND (reference sequence). The CDR3 length is 16 residues. Produced via immunoSEQ multiplex PCR; TCRdb's table is partial and in-frame only. The table includes around 150,000 clones, 96% detected once. This clone was found once. Sequencing used blood. The receptor was isolated from a woman aged 25 to 45 in good health. J is TRBJ1-4 and V is TRBV19; D unclear. The CDR3 DNA reads TGTGCCAGTAGTATGATATGGGATCTCGGGGAGGAAAAACTGTTTTTT. Translated: CASSMIWDLGEEKLFF.